The 6 T cell receptor beta chains presented below share a single source sample, sequenced in a study of CD8+ T cells in alopecia areata. Isolated RNA was reverse transcribed into cDNA used as the sequencing template. The assay was immunoSEQ multiplex PCR, and TCRdb's table has in-frame clones only and misses some. The profile shows around 190,000 clones, 45% to 70% of them singletons. Sequencing input: CD8+ T cells sorted from blood. The source is a human donor in good health.

There are a few counts of this clone. This rearrangement joins TRBV13 to TRBJ2-7; D remains ambiguous. Germline-derived CDR1 and CDR2 are PRHDT and FYEKMQ (reference sequence). The CDR3 contains 13 residues. Trimming left V 2 bases short and J 3 bases short, with 8 bases between. CDR3: CASSLSGGYEQYF. For the CDR3, the DNA is TGTGCCAGCAGCTTATCGGGCGGCTACGAGCAGTACTTC.

This clone was counted a few times. J is TRBJ2-7 and V is TRBV2; 7 bases line up with TRBD2. Germline V gene lookup returns CDR1 SNHLY and CDR2 FYNNEI. The V and J ends lost 4 bases and 0 bases, in that order; junction bases with no gene match: 3. CDR3 length equals 14 residues. The CDR3 region has the DNA TGTGCCAGCAGTGCCCTAGCGGTCTCCTACGAGCAGTACTTC. It codes for CASSALAVSYEQYF.

V is TRBV11-2 and J is TRBJ1-5; the D is unclear. V was shortened by 5 bases and J by 7 bases, with 12 bases between the two germline ends. The V gene's germline CDR1 is SGHAT and CDR2 FQNNGV. This CDR3 spans 13 amino acids. The CDR3 nucleotides read TGTGCCAGCAGCCCGGGGAACGGACAGCCCCAGCATTTT. Protein product: CASSPGNGQPQHF.

This clone came up a few times. This sequence joins TRBV30 and TRBJ2-7; D might be TRBD1 or TRBD2, each matching 5 bases. The germline V gene has CDR1 GTSNPN and CDR2 SVGIG (reference sequence). This CDR3 has 12 amino acids. V was pared by 2 bases and J by 7 bases, with 12 bases between. In DNA form, the CDR3 reads TGTGCCTGGAGTTTTACGGGGCAGGAGCAGTACTTC. Translating gives CAWSFTGQEQYF.

DNA for the CDR3: TGTGCCAGCAGGGCGGGACAGATTACGGATCAGCCCCAGCATTTT. This codes for CASRAGQITDQPQHF. The V gene is TRBV2, the J gene TRBJ1-5, with 7 bases matching TRBD1. In germline, CDR1 is SNHLY, CDR2 FYNNEI. The ends lost 6 bases at V and 5 bases at J; junction bases unmatched: 10. The CDR3 is 15 amino acids.

CDR3 bases: TGCAGCGTTCGAACAGGTTTGGACTATGGCTACACCTTC. It is translated as CSVRTGLDYGYTF. V and J are TRBV29-1 and TRBJ1-2; TRBD1 might be the D (5 bases). V was pared by 5 bases and J by 3 bases, with 13 bases between. Germline V gene lookup returns CDR1 SQVTM and CDR2 ANQGSEA. This CDR3 has 13 residues.